This T cell receptor (beta chain) was identified during a study of post-analysis software for immune sequencing data. Background on the study: Included among the disease courses, which were recorded for the cohort, were relapsing-remitting, secondary progressive and progressive-relapsing multiple sclerosis.

cDNA libraries of TCR beta carried unique molecular identifiers. Each CDR3 protein gets one entry after TCRdb re-called the PCR reads with MiXCR. The sample has 150,000 to 200,000 distinct CDR3 sequences, under 40% seen once. This clonotype has a single count. What it binds is unknown. In germline, CDR1 is DFQATT, CDR2 SNEGSKA (reference sequence). This CDR3 contains 14 residues. V was trimmed by 1 base and J by 1 base, leaving 8 bases between them. Regarding the study as a whole: Normalized Chao1 diversity was significantly lower in multiple sclerosis patients than in controls. Five or six TRBV segments appeared more often in patients than in controls, and TRBV5-6, TRBV5-1 and TRBV20-1 were among these. Analysis by F measure revealed that same-batch samples clustered strongly together.

The source is a girl aged 5 to 17 with multiple sclerosis. Sequences were derived from blood, sampled after autologous hematopoietic stem cell transplantation. The chain employs TRBV20-1 and TRBJ1-5; D gene ambiguous. The CDR3 protein is CSARVPGSNQPQHF. The CDR3 DNA reads as TGCAGTGCTAGAGTTCCGGGAAGCAATCAGCCCCAGCATTTT.